This entry lists 2 T cell receptor beta chains sequenced from one sample in a study of blood T cell repertoires in COVID-19. Profiling relied on immunoSEQ multiplex PCR, and the TCRdb table lists in-frame clones only, not all of them. The table lists 40,000 or so clones, 65% to 90% of them singletons. Sequencing used peripheral blood. All receptors come from a human donor in a cohort sampled during active COVID-19.

The chain links TRBV7-9 to TRBJ1-1; D possibly corresponds to TRBD1 (6 bases). Trimming pared 5 bases from V and 4 bases from J, leaving 14 bases between. Germline V CDR1 and CDR2: SEHNR, FQNEAQ (reference sequence). The CDR3 spans 14 residues. The CDR3 region is CASSPRVGGTEAFF. The DNA of the CDR3 is TGTGCCAGCAGCCCGAGGGTAGGGGGCACTGAAGCTTTCTTT.

The CDR3 protein is CASSYSETRNEQFF. CDR3 in DNA: TGTGCCAGCAGTTACTCGGAGACTCGCAATGAGCAGTTCTTC. The rearrangement joins TRBV6-2 or TRBV6-3 to TRBJ2-1; D gene ambiguous. The CDR3 is made up of 14 amino acids. V gave up 0 bases and J gave up 6 bases, with 9 bases separating them. The germline V gene has CDR1 MNHEY and CDR2 SVGEGT.